This T cell receptor beta chain was profiled in a study of blood T cells in healthy people across ages. CDR3 length: 15 amino acids. Per germline, CDR1 SEHNR and CDR2 FQNEAQ (reference sequence). V was cut by 2 bases and J by 1 base, with 9 bases left in between. A second PCR of roughly 7 to 11 cycles used a sample-barcoded 5' primer and a J-beta primer mix. TCRdb itself ran the 5' RACE reads through MiXCR, one entry per CDR3 protein. The repertoire holds hundreds of thousands of distinct CDR3 sequences, with roughly 50% as singletons. Study-wide results and caveats: Roughly linear declines in TCR beta diversity per million T cells occurred with age. Long-lived donors had more naive CD4+ cells and higher diversity than aged donors.

This clonotype has a handful of counts. The antigen is unknown. The TCR originated in an older woman in good health. Specimen: blood. This chain connects TRBV7-9 to TRBJ2-1, with unresolved D. This CDR3 is CASSLQMGSYNEQFF. The CDR3 coding sequence is TGTGCCAGCAGCTTACAAATGGGTTCCTACAATGAGCAGTTCTTC. The full variable domain, in which reference TRBV7-9 and TRBJ2-1 provide the parts outside the CDR3, is DTGVSQNPRHKITKRGQNVTFRCDPISEHNRLYWYRQTLGQGPEFLTYFQNEAQLEKSRLLSDRFSAERPKGSFSTLEIQRTEQGDSAMYLCASSLQMGSYNEQFFGPGTRLTVL.